These 13 T cell receptor beta chains originate from one sample sequenced in a study of OX40 agonist ivuxolimab in advanced cancers. The assay was immunoSEQ multiplex PCR, and TCRdb's table has in-frame clones only and misses some. The sample has around 31,000 clones; over 90% are singletons. The specimen was CD4+ or CD8+ T cells sorted from blood, collected in a trial of the OX40 agonist ivuxolimab. The source is an adult with an advanced solid tumor such as melanoma, head and neck, liver or kidney cancer.

The chain employs TRBV28 and TRBJ2-5, with a possible D match to TRBD2 (6 bases). Germline CDR1 is MDHEN and CDR2 is SYDVKM. V was trimmed by 3 bases and J by 1 base, leaving 6 bases between them. The CDR3 extends over 13 amino acids. The DNA of the CDR3 is TGTGCCAGCAGTTTGGGACTCCAAGAGACCCAGTACTTC. The encoded protein is CASSLGLQETQYF. The full variable domain, completed using reference TRBV28 and TRBJ2-5, is DVKVTQSSRYLVKRTGEKVFLECVQDMDHENMFWYRQDPGLGLRLIYFSYDVKMKEKGDIPEGYSVSREKKERFSLILESASTNQTSMYLCASSLGLQETQYFGPGTRLLVL.

The sample holds one count of this clone. The rearrangement links TRBV5-4 to TRBJ2-7; 7 nucleotides align to TRBD1. Germline CDR1 reads SGHNT; CDR2 reads YYREEE (reference sequence). The V gene end was trimmed by 4 bases and the J gene end by 2 bases; junction bases not matched to a gene: 12. CDR3 length equals 16 residues. The CDR3 DNA sequence: TGTGCCAGCAGCAAACCGGGACAGCCTTCTCCCTACGAGCAGTACTTC. Its translation: CASSKPGQPSPYEQYF.

This clone is a singleton in its sample. The rearrangement links TRBV5-6 to TRBJ1-2; D gene ambiguous. Germline V gene sequence: CDR1 SGHDT, CDR2 YYEEEE. The germline V and J ends were trimmed by 2 bases and 4 bases, with 12 bases remaining between them. The CDR3 runs to 14 residues. The CDR3 here is CASSLMGSAYGYTF. DNA for the CDR3: TGTGCCAGCAGCTTAATGGGTTCGGCCTATGGCTACACCTTC.

The rearrangement uses TRBV7-6 and TRBJ2-3, with D unclear. Deletions cut 1 base from V and 5 bases from J, with 13 bases between. CDR3 length: 15 residues. Germline V CDR1 and CDR2: SGHVS, FNYEAQ. The DNA for the CDR3 is TGTGCCAGCAGCTTAGAGATTAGTGAGTTAGATACGCAGTATTTT. It specifies CASSLEISELDTQYF.

This sequence joins TRBV7-6 and TRBJ2-6; 8 nucleotides agree with TRBD1. The CDR3 sequence is 17 residues long. The V gene end was trimmed by 5 bases and the J gene end by 2 bases; junction bases not matched to a gene: 8. Per germline, CDR1 SGHVS and CDR2 FNYEAQ. CDR3 sequence: CASSIPGQGTGANVLTF. In nucleotides, the CDR3 is TGTGCCAGCAGCATACCCGGACAGGGAACTGGGGCCAACGTCCTGACTTTC.

The V call is TRBV9, the J call TRBJ2-3; a weak D match, TRBD2 (6 bases). This CDR3 spans 15 amino acids. Germline V gene sequence: CDR1 SGDLS, CDR2 YYNGEE. The V gene lost 5 bases and the J gene lost 2 bases, with 15 bases spanning the gap. CDR3 residues: CASSAEGAITDTQYF. For the CDR3, the DNA is TGTGCCAGCAGTGCGGAGGGCGCGATCACAGATACGCAGTATTTT.

The genes are TRBV2 and TRBJ1-1; TRBD1 aligns across 8 bases. Germline trimming cut 9 bases from V and 0 bases from J; bases unmatched to any gene: 6. CDR1 is SNHLY and CDR2 is FYNNEI in the germline V gene. This CDR3 comprises 14 residues. Here the CDR3 reads CARGTGGLNTEAFF. As DNA, the CDR3 is TGTGCCAGGGGAACAGGGGGACTGAACACTGAAGCTTTCTTT.

The chain uses TRBV14 and TRBJ2-7; the D gene is possibly TRBD2 (6 bases). Looked up from germline, CDR1 is SGHDN and CDR2 is FVKESK. Deletions cut 4 bases from V and 3 bases from J, with 19 bases between. The CDR3 contains 16 residues. In DNA, the CDR3 is TGTGCCAGCAGCCCCGGGGACTCCCCGGTCTTCTACGAGCAGTACTTC. Translation gives CASSPGDSPVFYEQYF.

The CDR3 nucleotides are TGTGCCAGCAGTATCCGAGACGGCTCCTTGGATTCACCCCTCCACTTT. It codes for CASSIRDGSLDSPLHF. The chain carries TRBV27 and TRBJ1-6; no reliable D call. V was shortened by 5 bases and J by 8 bases, with 19 bases between the two germline ends. Germline CDR1 is MNHEY and CDR2 is SMNVEV (reference sequence). The CDR3 covers 16 residues.

The rearrangement uses TRBV15 and TRBJ2-3; 8 nucleotides match TRBD2. This CDR3 is built from 13 residues. Trimming took 8 bases from V and 4 from J; bases not matched to a gene: 5. Germline lookup yields CDR1 LNHNV and CDR2 YYDKDF (reference sequence). CDR3 DNA: TGTGCCACCGGGCCGGGAGGGTCAGATACGCAGTATTTT. The encoded protein is CATGPGGSDTQYF.

In its sample, this clone was seen once. The chain combines TRBV28 with TRBJ2-6; TRBD1 is a possible D gene (6 bases). The CDR3 is 16 residues long. The V and J ends lost 5 bases and 2 bases respectively, with 13 bases between them. Germline-derived CDR1 and CDR2 are MDHEN and SYDVKM. CDR3 sequence (DNA): TGTGCCAGCAGTGTCGGACAGCTGACTGGGGCCAACGTCCTGACTTTC. Translating it yields CASSVGQLTGANVLTF. The whole variable domain, remainder taken from reference TRBV28 and TRBJ2-6, is DVKVTQSSRYLVKRTGEKVFLECVQDMDHENMFWYRQDPGLGLRLIYFSYDVKMKEKGDIPEGYSVSREKKERFSLILESASTNQTSMYLCASSVGQLTGANVLTFGAGSRLTVL.

The genes are TRBV4-1 and TRBJ1-1; 9 nucleotides line up with TRBD1. The CDR3 has 16 amino acids. Germline V lookup: CDR1 MGHRA, CDR2 YSYEKL. V shed 4 bases, J shed 3 bases, and the junction held 9 bases outside the gene matches. In nucleotides, the CDR3 is TGCGCCAGCAGCCCGCTTGGGACAGGGTATGACACTGAAGCTTTCTTT. It encodes CASSPLGTGYDTEAFF.

The table lists this clone with a count of one. The chain links TRBV29-1 to TRBJ2-6; D uncertain. Germline-derived CDR1 and CDR2 are SQVTM and ANQGSEA. Trimming removed 4 bases at V and 0 bases at J, with 7 bases between. This CDR3 is built from 14 residues. The CDR3 sequence: CSVVVGSGANVLTF. The CDR3 DNA is TGCAGCGTTGTTGTGGGCTCTGGGGCCAACGTCCTGACTTTC.